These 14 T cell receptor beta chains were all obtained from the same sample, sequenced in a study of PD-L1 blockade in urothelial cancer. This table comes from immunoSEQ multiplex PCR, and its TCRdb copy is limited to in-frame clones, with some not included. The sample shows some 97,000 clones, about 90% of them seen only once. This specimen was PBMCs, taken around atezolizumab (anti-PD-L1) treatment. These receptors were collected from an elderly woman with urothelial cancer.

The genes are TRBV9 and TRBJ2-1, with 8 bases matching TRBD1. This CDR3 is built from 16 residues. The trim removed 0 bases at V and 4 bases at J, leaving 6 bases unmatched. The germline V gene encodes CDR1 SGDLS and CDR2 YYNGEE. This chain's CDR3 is CASSVVQGAKYNEQFF. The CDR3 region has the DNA TGTGCCAGCAGCGTAGTGCAGGGGGCGAAATACAATGAGCAGTTCTTC.

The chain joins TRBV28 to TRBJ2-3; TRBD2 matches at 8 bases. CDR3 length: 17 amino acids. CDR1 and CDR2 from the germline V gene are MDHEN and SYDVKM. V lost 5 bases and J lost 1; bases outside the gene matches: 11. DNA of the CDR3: TGTGCCAGCAGTACCCCGGGGGGGTTGGGAGGCACAGATACGCAGTATTTT. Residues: CASSTPGGLGGTDTQYF.

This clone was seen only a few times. The CDR3: CASSLGLAEGVYEQYF. As DNA, the CDR3 is TGTGCCAGCAGCCTGGGACTAGCGGAGGGGGTCTACGAGCAGTACTTC. The V and J genes are TRBV2 and TRBJ2-7; 11 bases match TRBD2. CDR3 length: 16 residues. Germline loops: CDR1 SNHLY, CDR2 FYNNEI. J was trimmed by 3 bases and V by 6 bases; bases with no gene match: 10.

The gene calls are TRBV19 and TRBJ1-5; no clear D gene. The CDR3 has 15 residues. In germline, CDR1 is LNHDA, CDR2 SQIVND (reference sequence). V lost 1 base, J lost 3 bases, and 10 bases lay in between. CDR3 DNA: TGTGCCAGTAGTATAGTAGGAGGAGCCAATCAGCCCCAGCATTTT. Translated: CASSIVGGANQPQHF. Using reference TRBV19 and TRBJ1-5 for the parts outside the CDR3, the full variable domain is DGGITQSPKYLFRKEGQNVTLSCEQNLNHDAMYWYRQDPGQGLRLIYYSQIVNDFQKGDIAEGYSVSREKKESFPLTVTSAQKNPTAFYLCASSIVGGANQPQHFGDGTRLSIL.

CDR3 loop: CARSLDREHYGYTF. CDR3 DNA: TGTGCCAGAAGCCTAGACAGGGAACATTATGGCTACACCTTC. The chain joins TRBV5-3 to TRBJ1-2, with 7 bases fitting TRBD1. TRBV5-3 belongs to the ORF category, with a function that is uncertain. This CDR3 contains 14 residues. Trimming at V came to 4 bases and at J to 5 bases, leaving 8 bases not matched to a gene.

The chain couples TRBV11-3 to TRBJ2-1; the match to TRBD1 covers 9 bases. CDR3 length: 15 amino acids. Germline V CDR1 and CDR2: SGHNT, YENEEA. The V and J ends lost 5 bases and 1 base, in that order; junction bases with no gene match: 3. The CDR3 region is CASSADRGSYNEQFF. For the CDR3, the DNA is TGTGCCAGCAGCGCCGACAGGGGGTCCTACAATGAGCAGTTCTTC.

The CDR3 is CASSPAVYEQYF. CDR3 DNA sequence: TGTGCCAGCTCACCGGCGGTGTACGAGCAGTACTTC. This sequence joins TRBV18 and TRBJ2-7, with no clear D. Germline loops: CDR1 KGHSH, CDR2 LQKENI. The CDR3 loop spans 12 amino acids. Trimming took 3 bases from V and 4 from J, leaving 7 bases between them.

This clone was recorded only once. The CDR3 reads CASSRRSGQETQYF. DNA of the CDR3: TGTGCCAGCAGCCGACGCTCAGGGCAAGAGACCCAGTACTTC. This chain links TRBV7-2 with TRBJ2-5; D might be TRBD1 (5 bases). Germline CDR1 reads SGHTA; CDR2 reads FQGNSA. The CDR3 totals 14 residues. V was clipped by 5 bases and J by 2 bases, with 12 bases between them.

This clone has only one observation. CDR3 DNA: TGTGCCACCAGAAATTCCCCTCCAGGGCCCCAGCATTTT. This gives the protein CATRNSPPGPQHF. V usage is TRBV28 and J usage is TRBJ1-5, with D hard to call. The germline CDR1 and CDR2 sequences are MDHEN and SYDVKM. This CDR3 contains 13 residues. V was clipped by 10 bases and J by 9 bases, with 19 bases between them.

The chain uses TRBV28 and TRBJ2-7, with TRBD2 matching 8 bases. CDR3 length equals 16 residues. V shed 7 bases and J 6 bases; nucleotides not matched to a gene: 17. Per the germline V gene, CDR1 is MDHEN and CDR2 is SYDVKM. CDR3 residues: CASTSQRDSGTLEQYF. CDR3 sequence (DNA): TGTGCCAGCACCTCCCAACGGGATAGCGGGACTCTCGAGCAGTACTTC.

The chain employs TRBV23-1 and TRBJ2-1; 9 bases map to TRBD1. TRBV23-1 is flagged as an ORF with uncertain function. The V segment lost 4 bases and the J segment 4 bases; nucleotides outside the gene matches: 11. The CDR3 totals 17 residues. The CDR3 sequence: CASSRRQGGLSYNEQFF. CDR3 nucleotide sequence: TGCGCCAGCAGTCGACGACAGGGGGGTCTTTCGTACAATGAGCAGTTCTTC.

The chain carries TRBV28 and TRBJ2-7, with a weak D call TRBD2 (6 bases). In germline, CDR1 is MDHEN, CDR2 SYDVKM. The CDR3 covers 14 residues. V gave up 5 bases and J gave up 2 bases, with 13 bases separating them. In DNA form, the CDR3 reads TGTGCCAGCAGTACCCCAGCGGGCGCCTACGAGCAGTACTTC. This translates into CASSTPAGAYEQYF.

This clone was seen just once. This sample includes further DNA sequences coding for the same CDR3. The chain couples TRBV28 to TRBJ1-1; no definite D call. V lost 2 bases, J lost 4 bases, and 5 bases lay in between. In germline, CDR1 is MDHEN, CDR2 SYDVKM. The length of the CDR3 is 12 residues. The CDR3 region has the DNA TGTGCCAGCAGTTTACGGGGCACTGAAGCTTTCTTT. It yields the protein CASSLRGTEAFF.

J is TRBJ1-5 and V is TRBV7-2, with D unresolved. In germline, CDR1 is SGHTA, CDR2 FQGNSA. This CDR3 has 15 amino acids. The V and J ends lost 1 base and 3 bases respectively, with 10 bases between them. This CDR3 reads CASSLESTNNQPQHF. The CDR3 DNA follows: TGTGCCAGCAGCTTAGAAAGTACTAACAATCAGCCCCAGCATTTT.